These T cell receptor beta chains were read from a single sample in a study of T cell changes during pregnancy in multiple sclerosis. Some clones are missing from TCRdb's copy, which holds only in-frame ones; the method was immunoSEQ multiplex PCR. The data show 100,000 to 130,000 clones, roughly 92% seen once. This specimen consisted of peripheral blood, obtained in the third trimester of pregnancy. These receptor sequences come from a female donor in good health, enrolled as a control in a pregnancy study. Both conserved end residues are part of each CDR3. The order of the fields is clone size, D gene, J gene, V gene, CDR3 DNA, CDR3 protein. The D gene is left open where the match is weak. Not every row has a clone size; where given, it reads once, few, many or a size class.

size: NA; D: NA; J: TRBJ1-2; V: TRBV5-6; DNA: TGTGCCAGCGGTGACAGCTATGGCTACACCTTC; CDR3: CASGDSYGYTF
size: NA; D: NA; J: TRBJ2-2; V: TRBV6-5; DNA: TGTGCCAGCAAGAGCCTCACCGGGGAGCTGTTTTTT; CDR3: CASKSLTGELFF
size: NA; D: TRBD1; J: TRBJ2-7; V: TRBV9; DNA: TGTGCCAGCAGCCCATGGGACAGAGGCTACGAGCAGTACTTC; CDR3: CASSPWDRGYEQYF
size: NA; D: TRBD1; J: TRBJ2-2; V: TRBV5-1; DNA: TGCGCCAGCAGCTTACAGGGGGTAGCCGGGGAGCTGTTTTTT; CDR3: CASSLQGVAGELFF
size: NA; D: NA; J: TRBJ1-2; V: TRBV19; DNA: TGTGCCAGTAGTATTTCCCCGATTTTCCCGGACACTATTAACTATGGCTACACCTTC; CDR3: CASSISPIFPDTINYGYTF
size: once; D: NA; J: TRBJ1-1; V: TRBV5-6; DNA: TGTGCCAGCAGCTTCGTAGGGGCGAACACTGAAGCTTTCTTT; CDR3: CASSFVGANTEAFF
size: NA; D: TRBD2; J: TRBJ2-7; V: TRBV7-2; DNA: TGTGCCAGCAGCTTAAATGTGGCGGGGGGAAACTACGAGCAGTACTTC; CDR3: CASSLNVAGGNYEQYF
size: NA; D: TRBD1; J: TRBJ1-4; V: TRBV13; DNA: TGTGCCAGCAGCTCGAGGACAGGGCATGAAAAACTGTTTTTT; CDR3: CASSSRTGHEKLFF
size: NA; D: NA; J: TRBJ1-4; V: TRBV4-1; DNA: TGCGCCAGCAGCCAAGATACGACAGCCATAGAAAAACTGTTTTTT; CDR3: CASSQDTTAIEKLFF
size: NA; D: NA; J: TRBJ2-2; V: TRBV6-5; DNA: TGTGCCAGCTACTCGGGACTCTACACCGGGGAGCTGTTTTTT; CDR3: CASYSGLYTGELFF
size: once; D: TRBD1; J: TRBJ2-4; V: TRBV7-2; DNA: TGTGCCAGCAGCCCTGGGACAGGGGGCATCATTCAGTACTTC; CDR3: CASSPGTGGIIQYF
size: once; D: TRBD1; J: TRBJ2-1; V: TRBV6-5; DNA: TGTGCCAGCAGGCTCCCGGGACAGGGGGCATATGAGCAGTTCTTC; CDR3: CASRLPGQGAYEQFF
size: NA; D: TRBD2; J: TRBJ2-1; V: TRBV19; DNA: TGTGCCAGTAGTTTTGAGCGGGGAGACAATGAGCAGTTCTTC; CDR3: CASSFERGDNEQFF
size: once; D: NA; J: TRBJ2-7; V: TRBV7-2; DNA: TGTGCCAGCAGCCAGATCAGCGGAGCATACGAGCAGTACTTC; CDR3: CASSQISGAYEQYF
size: NA; D: TRBD1; J: TRBJ1-2; V: TRBV2; DNA: TGTGCCGAGACAGGGGGCGAGTATGGCTACACCTTC; CDR3: CAETGGEYGYTF
size: NA; D: NA; J: TRBJ1-1; V: TRBV4-3; DNA: TGCGCCAGCAGCCTTGGACACCTGAACACTGAAGCTTTCTTT; CDR3: CASSLGHLNTEAFF
size: NA; D: NA; J: TRBJ1-1; V: TRBV13; DNA: TGTGCCAGCAACCTTGAAGGAGGAGCTTTCTTT; CDR3: CASNLEGGAFF
size: NA; D: NA; J: TRBJ2-2; V: TRBV4-1; DNA: TGCGCCAGCAGCCAAGACCGACTGATAACCGGGGAGCTGTTTTTT; CDR3: CASSQDRLITGELFF
size: NA; D: NA; J: TRBJ1-1; V: TRBV5-1; DNA: TGCGCCAGCAGCCTTAAACAGGGACCCACTGAAGCTTTCTTT; CDR3: CASSLKQGPTEAFF
size: NA; D: NA; J: TRBJ1-2; V: TRBV7-2; DNA: TGTGCCAGCAGCCCCCAGGGCGGCTACACCTTC; CDR3: CASSPQGGYTF
size: NA; D: NA; J: TRBJ2-7; V: TRBV30; DNA: TGTGCCTGGAGTAAACGGGACTGGTCCTACGAGCAGTACTTC; CDR3: CAWSKRDWSYEQYF
size: NA; D: NA; J: TRBJ2-7; V: TRBV7-2; DNA: TGTGCCAGCAGCTTAGCGTGGCCAGGTACCCCCTACGAGCAGTACTTC; CDR3: CASSLAWPGTPYEQYF
size: NA; D: TRBD1; J: TRBJ2-2; V: TRBV6-6; DNA: TGTGCCAGCAGGGCGACAGGGTCGGGCACCGGGGAGCTGTTTTTT; CDR3: CASRATGSGTGELFF
size: NA; D: NA; J: TRBJ2-5; V: TRBV27; DNA: TGTGCCAGCAGTTTATTAAGAGGCCCGGAGGAGACCCAGTACTTC; CDR3: CASSLLRGPEETQYF
size: NA; D: NA; J: TRBJ1-1; V: TRBV4-3; DNA: TGCGCCAGCAGCACAAAATCCTCGGGGGTAGCCGGCACTGAAGCTTTCTTT; CDR3: CASSTKSSGVAGTEAFF
size: NA; D: NA; J: TRBJ2-3; V: TRBV7-2; DNA: TGTGCCAGCAGCTTAGGGGGGGTTGCCGTCACAGATACGCAGTATTTT; CDR3: CASSLGGVAVTDTQYF
size: NA; D: NA; J: TRBJ1-6; V: TRBV2; DNA: TGTGCCAGCAGCCCTAACCGACAGAATTCACCCCTCCACTTT; CDR3: CASSPNRQNSPLHF
size: once; D: TRBD1; J: TRBJ1-3; V: TRBV9; DNA: TGTGCCAGCAGCGCGAAAACAGGGGCCTTCTCTGGAAACACCATATATTTT; CDR3: CASSAKTGAFSGNTIYF
size: NA; D: NA; J: TRBJ2-1; V: TRBV9; DNA: TGTGCCAGCAAGGGGTACAATGAGCAGTTCTTC; CDR3: CASKGYNEQFF